Listed below are T cell receptor beta chains from one sample, sequenced in a study of T and B cells in COVID-19 patients. One entry per CDR3 protein results from TCRdb running MiXCR on the multiplex PCR reads. The sample has roughly 23,000 distinct CDR3 sequences, around 28% seen once. The sequenced sample consisted of blood. These receptors came from a human donor who had recovered from COVID-19. The CDR3 runs from the conserved cysteine through the conserved F or W. Size tells how often a clone was seen (once, few, many) or the class of an expanded clone, and some rows leave it out.

clone size	V gene	J gene	CDR3 protein
NA	TRBV20-1	TRBJ2-5	CSAQRGETQYF
few	TRBV12-3/TRBV12-4	TRBJ2-7	CASSPGLPHYEQYF
NA	TRBV30	TRBJ1-5	CAWSVGPSNQPQHF
few	TRBV6-1	TRBJ1-2	CASSEADYGYTF
NA	TRBV6-5	TRBJ2-7	CASSWIGLAGGVSSYEQYF
NA	TRBV24-1	TRBJ2-1	CATSGPPGTSGYNEQFF
NA	TRBV5-1	TRBJ2-5	CASSEEGTKEETQYF
few	TRBV12-3/TRBV12-4	TRBJ2-7	CASSILAGELYEQYF
few	TRBV6-5	TRBJ1-5	CASRDGQGGNQPQHF
medium-sized	TRBV29-1	TRBJ2-7	CSVEEGQGGDEQYF
medium-sized	TRBV29-1	TRBJ2-7	CSGHKPGQGEHF
NA	TRBV20-1	TRBJ2-3	CSARDLVVAGGKGTDTQYF
few	TRBV15	TRBJ1-1	CATSPYRRGRDTEAFF
NA	TRBV25-1	TRBJ2-5	CASSVSWGGETQYF
NA	TRBV6-5	TRBJ2-3	CASSELGTGVTDTQYF
NA	TRBV19	TRBJ2-3	CASRPGLGTTDTQYF
many	TRBV6-5	TRBJ2-5	CASSPGGWKTQYF
NA	TRBV7-6	TRBJ1-4	CASSLVGGEKLFF
few	TRBV15	TRBJ1-2	CATSIDRGAGGYTF
few	TRBV13	TRBJ2-5	CASSPRDSSQETQYF
medium-sized	TRBV12-3/TRBV12-4	TRBJ2-5	CASSLGETQYF
few	TRBV20-1	TRBJ1-5	CSARPPGQPQHF